The 18 T cell receptor beta chains in this list originate from one sample, sequenced in a study of OX40 agonist ivuxolimab in advanced cancers. Clones were read by immunoSEQ multiplex PCR, and TCRdb kept only the in-frame ones, dropping some. The sample gives over 95,000 clones, roughly 95% of which show up once; 2% is in the top ten. Sequencing was performed on CD4+ or CD8+ T cells sorted from blood, taken in a trial of the OX40 agonist ivuxolimab. All receptors come from an adult with an advanced solid tumor such as melanoma, head and neck, liver or kidney cancer.

V gene TRBV19 combines with J gene TRBJ2-1; a possible D gene is TRBD2 (7 bases). This CDR3 is 18 amino acids long. Trimming stripped 0 bases from V and 0 bases from J, with 15 bases between. Germline V CDR1 and CDR2: LNHDA, SQIVND (reference sequence). DNA for the CDR3: TGTGCCAGTAGTATAGATCACGGGGGGCAGAGCTCCTACAATGAGCAGTTCTTC. This translates into CASSIDHGGQSSYNEQFF.

The rearrangement uses TRBV27 and TRBJ2-2; 8 positions match TRBD1. This CDR3 comprises 15 residues. After removal of 3 bases from V and 6 bases from J, the junction contained 6 bases not matched to a gene. Germline values: CDR1 MNHEY, CDR2 SMNVEV (reference sequence). CDR3: CASSLTGQGAGELFF. The CDR3 coding sequence is TGTGCCAGCAGTTTGACCGGACAGGGCGCCGGGGAGCTGTTTTTT.

This clone was seen once. V gene TRBV7-7 combines with J gene TRBJ2-7; no clear D gene. This CDR3 spans 14 amino acids. CDR1 and CDR2 (germline): SSHAT, FNYEAQ (reference sequence). The V gene lost 5 bases and the J gene lost 0 bases, with 11 bases spanning the gap. CDR3 nucleotides: TGTGCCAGCAGCCCGGCCCTTTCCTCCTACGAGCAGTACTTC. Residues: CASSPALSSYEQYF. The variable domain in full, with the rest retrieved from reference TRBV7-7 and TRBJ2-7, is GAGVSQSPRYKVTKRGQDVTLRCDPISSHATLYWYQQALGQGPEFLTYFNYEAQPDKSGLPSDRFSAERPEGSISTLTIQRTEQRDSAMYRCASSPALSSYEQYFGPGTRLTVT.

This chain connects TRBV9 to TRBJ1-1, with a weak D call TRBD1 (5 bases). Trimming took off 8 bases at V and 0 bases at J, with 11 bases between the two ends. Per the germline V gene, CDR1 is SGDLS and CDR2 is YYNGEE. This CDR3 has 13 amino acids. The DNA of the CDR3 is TGTGCCAGTAGACAGATCATGAACACTGAAGCTTTCTTT. Protein: CASRQIMNTEAFF.

The rearrangement links TRBV9 to TRBJ2-1, with D possibly matching TRBD2 (6 bases). The CDR3 covers 17 residues. The V end was cut by 3 bases, the J end by 7 bases, with 23 bases between. Per the germline V gene, CDR1 is SGDLS and CDR2 is YYNGEE. The CDR3 loop reads CASSGRLDVGPLNEQFF. The CDR3 DNA follows: TGTGCCAGCAGCGGACGACTAGACGTGGGCCCTCTGAATGAGCAGTTCTTC.

The rearrangement uses TRBV27 and TRBJ1-2; possible D gene TRBD1, 5 bases. The CDR3 runs 13 residues. The germline V gene has CDR1 MNHEY and CDR2 SMNVEV (reference sequence). V gave up 8 bases and J gave up 5 bases, with 15 bases separating them. CDR3 residues: CASGVGTQYGYTF. The CDR3, as DNA: TGTGCCAGCGGGGTCGGGACGCAATATGGCTACACCTTC.

The V gene is TRBV5-6, the J gene TRBJ2-7, with TRBD2 matching 10 bases. The CDR3 is made up of 15 amino acids. V shed 0 bases, J shed 3 bases, and the junction held 3 bases outside the gene matches. Germline V gives CDR1 SGHDT, CDR2 YYEEEE. The CDR3 spells CASSLGLAGDYEQYF. As DNA, the CDR3 is TGTGCCAGCAGCTTGGGGCTAGCGGGAGACTACGAGCAGTACTTC. The whole variable domain, filled in from reference TRBV5-6 and TRBJ2-7, reads DAGVTQSPTHLIKTRGQQVTLRCSPKSGHDTVSWYQQALGQGPQFIFQYYEEEERQRGNFPDRFSGHQFPNYSSELNVNALLLGDSALYLCASSLGLAGDYEQYFGPGTRLTVT.

The V gene is TRBV2, the J gene TRBJ2-3; D is unresolved. Germline V gives CDR1 SNHLY, CDR2 FYNNEI. V lost 7 bases to trimming and J lost 2 bases, with 10 bases between them. This CDR3 has 13 amino acids. Here the CDR3 DNA reads TGTGCCAGCAAAACGGAACCCACAGATACGCAGTATTTT. Protein sequence: CASKTEPTDTQYF. The whole variable domain, filled in from reference TRBV2 and TRBJ2-3, reads EPEVTQTPSHQVTQMGQEVILRCVPISNHLYFYWYRQILGQKVEFLVSFYNNEISEKSEIFDDQFSVERPDGSNFTLKIRSTKLEDSAMYFCASKTEPTDTQYFGPGTRLTVL.

The V call is TRBV6-6, the J call TRBJ2-2; 7 bases fit TRBD1. The germline gives CDR1 MNHNY, CDR2 SVGAGI (reference sequence). The CDR3 has 16 residues. V lost 4 bases and J lost 2; bases outside the gene matches: 7. This CDR3 reads CASSSSGQLNTGELFF. The CDR3 coding sequence is TGTGCCAGCAGTTCCTCGGGACAGCTAAACACCGGGGAGCTGTTTTTT.

The chain has TRBV4-1 and TRBJ1-5; D unclear. CDR3 length equals 13 residues. CDR1 is MGHRA, CDR2 YSYEKL, per germline. V was clipped by 0 bases and J by 5 bases, with 5 bases between them. CDR3 nucleotide sequence: TGCGCCAGCAGCCAAGAGTTGTATCAGCCCCAGCATTTT. This encodes CASSQELYQPQHF.

The table lists this clone with a count of one. The chain is built from TRBV11-2 and TRBJ1-1; D perhaps matches TRBD1 (6 bases). CDR1 and CDR2 (germline): SGHAT, FQNNGV. The CDR3 extends over 12 amino acids. V shed 4 bases and J shed 6 bases, with 9 bases lying between them. The CDR3 region is CASSSNRAEAFF. The CDR3 DNA follows: TGTGCCAGCAGCTCTAACAGGGCTGAAGCTTTCTTT.

J is TRBJ2-7 and V is TRBV28, with TRBD1 identical over 9 bases. Germline V gene lookup returns CDR1 MDHEN and CDR2 SYDVKM. With 6 bases clipped from V and 5 bases from J, the junction kept 11 bases outside the gene matches. CDR3 length: 15 residues. The CDR3 DNA reads as TGTGCCAGCAGCCCCGGGACAGGGTGGTTTGACGAGCAGTACTTC. Translating gives CASSPGTGWFDEQYF.

V gene TRBV6-1 combines with J gene TRBJ1-2; TRBD1 matches at 7 bases. Germline CDR1 reads MNHNS; CDR2 reads SASEGT. V gave up 6 bases and J gave up 4 bases; unmatched junction bases: 11. This CDR3 contains 15 residues. This CDR3 reads CASRGGQVGVYGYTF. CDR3 bases: TGTGCCAGCAGGGGAGGACAGGTGGGGGTCTATGGCTACACCTTC.

The chain is built from TRBV9 and TRBJ2-5; 12 bases line up with TRBD1. The CDR3 is made up of 15 amino acids. Germline assignment: CDR1 SGDLS and CDR2 YYNGEE. Trimming at V came to 0 bases and at J to 5 bases, leaving 2 bases not matched to a gene. The CDR3 region has the DNA TGTGCCAGCAGCGTAGCTGGGACAGGGGGCGAGACCCAGTACTTC. Protein product: CASSVAGTGGETQYF.

The chain recombines TRBV7-8 with TRBJ2-7; no clear D gene. The CDR3 runs to 12 residues. V gave up 1 base and J gave up 4 bases, with 5 bases separating them. The germline gives CDR1 SGHVS, CDR2 FQNEAQ. The CDR3 loop reads CASSLDVYEQYF. Written as DNA, the CDR3 is TGTGCCAGCAGCTTAGACGTGTACGAGCAGTACTTC.

In this sample, this clone turned up once. The V gene is TRBV7-9, the J gene TRBJ1-1; tentatively, D is TRBD1 (5 bases). In germline, CDR1 is SEHNR, CDR2 FQNEAQ (reference sequence). V dropped 4 bases and J dropped 0 bases, with 18 bases sitting between them. CDR3 length: 17 amino acids. The CDR3: CASSYPGRNTLNTEAFF. CDR3 nucleotides: TGTGCCAGCAGCTACCCGGGACGGAATACACTGAACACTGAAGCTTTCTTT.

This chain connects TRBV10-2 to TRBJ2-2; D is uncertain. The CDR3 runs to 12 residues. The germline V gene encodes CDR1 WSHSY and CDR2 SAAADI. Deletions cut 6 bases from V and 7 bases from J, with 9 bases between. The CDR3 region is CASRGMGGELFF. The CDR3 DNA follows: TGCGCCAGCAGGGGAATGGGCGGGGAGCTGTTTTTT.

This chain connects TRBV7-6 to TRBJ2-3, with 9 positions matching TRBD2. The CDR3 extends over 15 amino acids. V lost 0 bases and J lost 3; bases outside the gene matches: 1. The V gene's germline CDR1 is SGHVS and CDR2 FNYEAQ. The CDR3 is CASSLASGSTDTQYF. The CDR3 coding sequence is TGTGCCAGCAGCTTAGCTAGCGGGAGTACAGATACGCAGTATTTT.